This T cell receptor beta chain emerged from a study of T cells expressing NK-cell markers. Findings and caveats of the study: For about 6 donors, the dominant NKG2C+ clonotypes made up roughly 1.0-7.0% of their CD8+ T cells. Dominance of the CD3+CD56-NKG2C+ fraction by these clonotypes also held in several donors.

A word on this clonotype: The antigen is not known.

The germline CDR1 and CDR2 sequences are DFQATT and SNEGSKA (reference sequence). CDR3 size: 11 residues. Libraries used 5'RACE template switching adding universal primer site and UMIs. Each CDR3 protein gets one entry in TCRdb, which reprocessed the 5' RACE reads and gives no DNA. The listing records over 250,000 distinct CDR3 sequences. The V gene is TRBV20-1, the J gene TRBJ2-1; TCRdb proposes TRBD2, but this gene call is untestable without DNA. The source of this sequence is a woman aged 18 to 75 in good health. The sequenced sample consisted of blood T cells: a sorted CD56 or NKG2C T cell subset, CD4+ or CD8+ T cells, or bulk PBMC T cells (not recorded which). CDR3 protein: CSAREGVIQFF.